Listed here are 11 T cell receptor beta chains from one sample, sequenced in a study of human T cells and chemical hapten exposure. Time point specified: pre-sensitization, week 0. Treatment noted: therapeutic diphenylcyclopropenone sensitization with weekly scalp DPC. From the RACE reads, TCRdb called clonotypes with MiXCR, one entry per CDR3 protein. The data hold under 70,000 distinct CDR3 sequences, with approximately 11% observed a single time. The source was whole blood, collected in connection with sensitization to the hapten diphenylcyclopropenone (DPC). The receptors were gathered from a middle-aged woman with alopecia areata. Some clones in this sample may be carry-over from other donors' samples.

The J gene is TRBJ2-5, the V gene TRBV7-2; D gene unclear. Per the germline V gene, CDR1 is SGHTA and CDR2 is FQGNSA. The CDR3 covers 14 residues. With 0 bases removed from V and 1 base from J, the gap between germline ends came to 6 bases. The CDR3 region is CASSLAPGQETQYF. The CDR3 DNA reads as TGTGCCAGCAGCTTAGCTCCGGGCCAAGAGACCCAGTACTTC.

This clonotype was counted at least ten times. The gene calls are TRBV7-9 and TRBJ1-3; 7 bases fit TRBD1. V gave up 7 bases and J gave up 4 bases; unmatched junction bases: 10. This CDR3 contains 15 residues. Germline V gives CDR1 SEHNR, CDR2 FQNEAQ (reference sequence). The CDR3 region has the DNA TGTGCCAGCACCAGAGGTGGGACAGCAGGAAACACCATATATTTT. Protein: CASTRGGTAGNTIYF.

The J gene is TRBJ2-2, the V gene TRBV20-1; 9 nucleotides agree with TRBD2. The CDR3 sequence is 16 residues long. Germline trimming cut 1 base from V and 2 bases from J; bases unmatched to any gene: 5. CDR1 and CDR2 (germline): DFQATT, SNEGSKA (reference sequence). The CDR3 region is CSARARGGANTGELFF. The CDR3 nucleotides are TGCAGTGCTAGAGCTCGCGGGGGGGCTAACACCGGGGAGCTGTTTTTT.

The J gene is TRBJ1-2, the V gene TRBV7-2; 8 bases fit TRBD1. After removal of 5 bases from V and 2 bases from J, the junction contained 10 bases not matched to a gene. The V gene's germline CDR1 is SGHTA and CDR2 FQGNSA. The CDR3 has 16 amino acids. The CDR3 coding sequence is TGTGCCAGCAGCCCGGGACAGGAGGCTCGAAACTATGGCTACACCTTC. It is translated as CASSPGQEARNYGYTF.

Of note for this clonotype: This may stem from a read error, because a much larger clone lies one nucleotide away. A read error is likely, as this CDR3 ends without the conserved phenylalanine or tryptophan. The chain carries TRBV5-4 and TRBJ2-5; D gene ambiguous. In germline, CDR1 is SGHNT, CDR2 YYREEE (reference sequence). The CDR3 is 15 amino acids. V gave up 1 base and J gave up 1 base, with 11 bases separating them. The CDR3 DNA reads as TGTGCCAGCAGCTTGAGCGTCTTACCCCAAGAGACCCAGTACTCC. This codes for CASSLSVLPQETQYS.

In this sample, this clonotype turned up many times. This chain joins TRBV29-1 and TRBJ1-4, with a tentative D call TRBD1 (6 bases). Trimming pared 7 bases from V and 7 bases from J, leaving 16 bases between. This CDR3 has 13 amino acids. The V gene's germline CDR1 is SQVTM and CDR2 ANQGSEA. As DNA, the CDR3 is TGCAGCGCTCAAGGGGGTGTCGGTGAAAAACTGTTTTTT. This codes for CSAQGGVGEKLFF.

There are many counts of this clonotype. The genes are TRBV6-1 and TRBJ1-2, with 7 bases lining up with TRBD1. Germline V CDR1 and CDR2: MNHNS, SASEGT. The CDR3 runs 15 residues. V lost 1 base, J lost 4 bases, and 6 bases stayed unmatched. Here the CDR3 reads CASSEEEGGTYGYTF. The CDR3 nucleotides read TGTGCCAGCAGTGAAGAGGAAGGGGGCACCTATGGCTACACCTTC.

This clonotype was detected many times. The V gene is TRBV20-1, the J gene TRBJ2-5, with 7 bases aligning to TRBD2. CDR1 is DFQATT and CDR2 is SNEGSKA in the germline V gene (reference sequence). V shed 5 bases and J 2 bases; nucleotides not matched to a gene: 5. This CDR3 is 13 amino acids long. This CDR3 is CSAPVAGQETQYF. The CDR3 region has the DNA TGCAGTGCTCCCGTAGCGGGTCAAGAGACCCAGTACTTC.

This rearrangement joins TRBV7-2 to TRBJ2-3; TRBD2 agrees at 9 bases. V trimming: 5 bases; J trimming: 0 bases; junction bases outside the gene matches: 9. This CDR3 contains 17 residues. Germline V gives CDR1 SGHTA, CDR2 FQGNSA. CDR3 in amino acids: CASSLLGLASSTDTQYF. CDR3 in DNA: TGTGCCAGCAGCCTATTAGGACTAGCGTCTAGCACAGATACGCAGTATTTT.

CDR3 bases: TGCGCCAGCAGCTTGGGGACGGCGGTCTACGAGCAGTACTTC. Amino acid sequence: CASSLGTAVYEQYF. V is TRBV5-1 and J is TRBJ2-7; no firm D call. The V gene lost 0 bases and the J gene lost 3 bases, with 10 bases spanning the gap. Germline V gives CDR1 SGHRS, CDR2 YFSETQ. There are 14 residues in the CDR3.

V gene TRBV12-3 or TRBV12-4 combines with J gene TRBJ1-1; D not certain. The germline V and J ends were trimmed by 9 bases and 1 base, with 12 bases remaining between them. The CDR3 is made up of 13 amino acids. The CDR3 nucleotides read TGTGCCAGTGACCGGACCTCGAACACTGAAGCTTTCTTT. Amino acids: CASDRTSNTEAFF.